Listed here are 5 T cell receptor beta chains from one sample, sequenced in a study of T-cell reconstitution after alpha-beta-depleted transplantation in children (dated by TCRdb to 2016 to 2018). This sample's treatment or condition label indicates: allogeneic hematopoietic cell transplantation with graft depleted of TCRalphabeta T cells and CD19 B cells. Library method: PCR. The sequencing machine was an Illumina HiSeq 2500. To normalize quantification of the TCRbeta repertoire, the TCR libraries were built with molecular barcoding that relied on unique molecular identifiers. TCRdb ran its own pipeline on the public reads, namely fastp trimming at Q25 and MiXCR clone calling, and kept in-frame beta chains. Rows with one shared CDR3 protein collapse into an entry with the most common genes and DNA. This sample gives about 260,000 distinct CDR3 sequences in total; around 8% of them show up just once. Nearly 6.5% of the sample belongs to the ten largest clones.

The sample in question was PBMCs, mostly from graft donor cells, obtained 180 days after TCRalphabeta/CD19-depleted stem cell transplant. Every receptor here comes from a male patient under 18 who had a stem cell transplant for acute lymphoblastic leukemia, so the T cells may come from the graft donor.

This clonotype was counted ten times or more. The rearrangement links TRBV11-2 to TRBJ2-2; 7 nucleotides align to TRBD2. This CDR3 is 16 amino acids long. V trimming: 11 bases; J trimming: 0 bases; junction bases outside the gene matches: 12. Per the germline V gene, CDR1 is SGHAT and CDR2 is FQNNGV. The CDR3 sequence: CAVPLAAISNTGELFF. DNA of the CDR3: TGTGCCGTCCCCCTAGCGGCGATTTCGAACACCGGGGAGCTGTTTTTT.

As concerns this clonotype: One base away lies a much larger clone, so this may be a sequencing read error. This chain joins TRBV7-2 and TRBJ2-3, with 15 bases fitting TRBD2. The V gene's germline CDR1 is SGHTA and CDR2 FQGNSA. CDR3 length equals 20 residues. The CDR3 DNA follows: TGTGCCAGCTGCTTAGTGCCCGGACTAGCGGGGGGGCGGAGCACAGATACGCAGTATTTT. Its translation is CASCLVPGLAGGRSTDTQYF.

This clonotype was counted many times. The chain links TRBV3-1 to TRBJ2-5; the match to TRBD2 covers 9 bases. V lost 5 bases to trimming and J lost 4 bases; unmatched junction nucleotides: 11. The CDR3 length is 16 residues. Per germline, CDR1 LGHDT and CDR2 YNNKEL (reference sequence). The CDR3 DNA is TGTGCCAGCAGCGAGGGGAGACTAGCGGTACGAGAGACCCAGTACTTC. Translated: CASSEGRLAVRETQYF.

V usage is TRBV20-1 and J usage is TRBJ2-5; no reliable D call. Between the trimmed V and J ends, which lost 4 bases and 5 bases, there was a span of 11 bases. The CDR3 is 12 residues long. Per the germline V gene, CDR1 is DFQATT and CDR2 is SNEGSKA (reference sequence). The CDR3 region has the DNA TGCAGTGCTAAACAACTCGGGGAGACCCAGTACTTC. Protein: CSAKQLGETQYF.

This clonotype appeared many times. This chain links TRBV9 with TRBJ2-7; 14 bases agree with TRBD2. The germline V gene has CDR1 SGDLS and CDR2 YYNGEE. The length of the CDR3 is 16 residues. J was trimmed by 4 bases and V by 2 bases; bases with no gene match: 5. CDR3 sequence (DNA): TGTGCCAGCAGCGTCGGGACTAGCGGGAGTGAGTACGAGCAGTACTTC. Translated: CASSVGTSGSEYEQYF.